The 3 T cell receptor beta chains below come from one sample, sequenced in a study of response to subunit inactivated influenza vaccine. Via MiXCR, TCRdb re-called the RT-PCR reads, giving one row per CDR3 protein. The sample carries around 530,000 distinct CDR3 sequences, approximately 12% recorded once. This material consisted of PBMCs from blood, taken on the day of vaccination. The receptor set was obtained from a man in his fifties or sixties who received an inactivated influenza vaccine.

The table lists this clonotype with a few counts. The V call is TRBV7-2, the J call TRBJ2-1; D gene uncertain. This CDR3 has 14 residues. Trimming shortened V by 5 bases and J by 9 bases, and 17 bases separated the two germline ends. The germline V gene has CDR1 SGHTA and CDR2 FQGNSA. The CDR3 protein is CASSTQGPPVEQFF. The CDR3 coding sequence is TGTGCCAGCAGCACCCAAGGACCCCCCGTTGAGCAGTTCTTC.

CDR3 coding DNA: TGCAGCGTTCCTGGAGGGGCCGGGGAGCTGTTTTTT. Translating gives CSVPGGAGELFF. This sequence joins TRBV29-1 and TRBJ2-2; possible D gene TRBD2, 6 bases. CDR1 and CDR2 from the germline V gene are SQVTM and ANQGSEA. V was pared by 5 bases and J by 6 bases, with 10 bases between. The CDR3 totals 12 residues.

V is TRBV20-1 and J is TRBJ1-5; the D gene is possibly TRBD1 (5 bases). The CDR3 sequence is 13 residues long. The V and J ends lost 3 bases and 4 bases respectively, with 10 bases between them. Germline V CDR1 and CDR2: DFQATT, SNEGSKA (reference sequence). This chain's CDR3 is CSASLTANQPQHF. The CDR3, as DNA: TGCAGTGCTAGTTTGACAGCAAATCAGCCCCAGCATTTT.